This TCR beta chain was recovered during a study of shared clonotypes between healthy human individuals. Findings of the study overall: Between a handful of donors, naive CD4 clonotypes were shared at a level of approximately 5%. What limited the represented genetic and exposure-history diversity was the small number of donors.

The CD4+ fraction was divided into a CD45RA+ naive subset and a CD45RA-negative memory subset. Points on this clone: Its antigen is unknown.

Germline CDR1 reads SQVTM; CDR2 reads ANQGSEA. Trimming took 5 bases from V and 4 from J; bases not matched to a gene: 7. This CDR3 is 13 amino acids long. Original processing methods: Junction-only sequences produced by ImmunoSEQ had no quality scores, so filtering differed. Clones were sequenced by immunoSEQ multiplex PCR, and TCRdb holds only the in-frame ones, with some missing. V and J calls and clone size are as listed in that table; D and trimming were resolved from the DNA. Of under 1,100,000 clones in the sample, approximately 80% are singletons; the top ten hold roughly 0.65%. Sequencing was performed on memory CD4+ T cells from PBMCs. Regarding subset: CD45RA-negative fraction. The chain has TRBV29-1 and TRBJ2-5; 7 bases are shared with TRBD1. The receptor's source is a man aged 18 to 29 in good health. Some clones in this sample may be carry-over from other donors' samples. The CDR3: CSVTTGSPETQYF. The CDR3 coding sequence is TGCAGCGTTACGACAGGGTCTCCAGAGACCCAGTACTTC.